This TCR beta chain was obtained from a study of T cell responses to AZD1222 COVID-19 vaccine. Libraries were prepared by immunoSEQ multiplex PCR; TCRdb keeps only in-frame clonotypes and omits some of them. The repertoire has roughly 60,000 clones, roughly 80% of them found once; the top ten carry under 4.5%. This specimen consisted of peripheral blood, obtained 28 days after the second AZD1222 dose. The sequence was collected from an adult who received the AZD1222 COVID-19 vaccine.

The CDR3 sequence: CASSFYSSGANVLTF. The CDR3 DNA reads TGTGCCAGCAGCTTTTACAGCTCTGGGGCCAACGTCCTGACTTTC. The gene calls are TRBV5-6 and TRBJ2-6; the D is unclear. Trimming removed 2 bases at V and 0 bases at J, with 6 bases between. CDR3 length: 15 amino acids. CDR1 is SGHDT and CDR2 is YYEEEE in the germline V gene.